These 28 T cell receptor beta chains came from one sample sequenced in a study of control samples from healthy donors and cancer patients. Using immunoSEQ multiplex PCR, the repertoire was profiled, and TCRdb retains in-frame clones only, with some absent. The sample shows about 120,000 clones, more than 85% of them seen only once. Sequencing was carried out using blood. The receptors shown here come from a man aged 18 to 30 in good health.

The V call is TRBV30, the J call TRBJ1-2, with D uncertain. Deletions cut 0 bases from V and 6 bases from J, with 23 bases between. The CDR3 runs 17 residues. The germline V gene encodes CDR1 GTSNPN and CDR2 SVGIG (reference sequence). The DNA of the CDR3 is TGTGCCTGGAGTGTACGAGGCCGGGCGCCGGGGTTCGATGGCTACACCTTC. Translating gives CAWSVRGRAPGFDGYTF.

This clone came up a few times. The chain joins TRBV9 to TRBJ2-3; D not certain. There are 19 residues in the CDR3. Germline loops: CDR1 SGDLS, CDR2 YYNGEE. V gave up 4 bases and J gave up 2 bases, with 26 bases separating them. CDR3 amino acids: CASSSHPNGLVRVTDTQYF. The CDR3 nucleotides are TGTGCCAGCAGCTCCCACCCTAATGGGCTAGTCAGAGTCACAGATACGCAGTATTTT.

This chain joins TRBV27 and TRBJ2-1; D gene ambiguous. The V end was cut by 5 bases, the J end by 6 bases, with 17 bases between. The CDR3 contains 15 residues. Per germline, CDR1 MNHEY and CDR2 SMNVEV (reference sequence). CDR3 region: CASSHTSAPLNEQFF. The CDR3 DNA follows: TGTGCCAGCAGTCATACTTCTGCCCCACTCAATGAGCAGTTCTTC.

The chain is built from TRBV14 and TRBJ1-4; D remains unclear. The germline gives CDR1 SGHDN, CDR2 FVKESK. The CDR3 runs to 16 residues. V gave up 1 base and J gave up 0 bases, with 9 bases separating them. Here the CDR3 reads CASSQARRATNEKLFF. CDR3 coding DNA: TGTGCCAGCAGCCAAGCCAGGAGGGCAACTAATGAAAAACTGTTTTTT.

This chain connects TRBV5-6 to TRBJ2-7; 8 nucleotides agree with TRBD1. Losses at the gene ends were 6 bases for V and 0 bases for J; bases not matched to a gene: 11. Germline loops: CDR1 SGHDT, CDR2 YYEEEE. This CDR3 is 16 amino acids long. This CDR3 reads CASILTRTGLSYEQYF. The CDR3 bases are TGTGCCAGCATCCTCACCCGGACAGGGCTCTCCTACGAGCAGTACTTC.

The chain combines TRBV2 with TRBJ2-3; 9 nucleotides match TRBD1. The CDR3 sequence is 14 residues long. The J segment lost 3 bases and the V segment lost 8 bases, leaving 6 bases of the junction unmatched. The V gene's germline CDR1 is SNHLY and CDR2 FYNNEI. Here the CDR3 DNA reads TGTGCCAGCGGACAGGGGAGATATACAGATACGCAGTATTTT. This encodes CASGQGRYTDTQYF. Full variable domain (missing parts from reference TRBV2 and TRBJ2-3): EPEVTQTPSHQVTQMGQEVILRCVPISNHLYFYWYRQILGQKVEFLVSFYNNEISEKSEIFDDQFSVERPDGSNFTLKIRSTKLEDSAMYFCASGQGRYTDTQYFGPGTRLTVL.

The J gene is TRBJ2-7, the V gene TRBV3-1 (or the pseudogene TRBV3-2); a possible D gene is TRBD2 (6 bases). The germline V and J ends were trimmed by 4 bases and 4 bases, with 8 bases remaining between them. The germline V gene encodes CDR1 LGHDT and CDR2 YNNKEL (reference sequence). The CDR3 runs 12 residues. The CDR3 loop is CASSRGGYEQYF. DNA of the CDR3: TGTGCCAGCAGCCGGGGAGGATACGAGCAGTACTTC.

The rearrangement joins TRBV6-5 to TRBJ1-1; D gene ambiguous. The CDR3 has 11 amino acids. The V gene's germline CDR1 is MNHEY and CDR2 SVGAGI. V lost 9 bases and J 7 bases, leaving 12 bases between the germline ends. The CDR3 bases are TGTGCCAGTCAAAGGGAGGGTGAAGCTTTCTTT. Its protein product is CASQREGEAFF.

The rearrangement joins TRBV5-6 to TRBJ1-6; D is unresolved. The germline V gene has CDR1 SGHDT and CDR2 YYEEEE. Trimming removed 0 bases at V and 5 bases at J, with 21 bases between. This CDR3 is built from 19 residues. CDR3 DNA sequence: TGTGCCAGCAGCTTGGCCCGAAAAGGTCAGGCCACCAATAATTCACCCCTCCACTTT. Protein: CASSLARKGQATNNSPLHF.

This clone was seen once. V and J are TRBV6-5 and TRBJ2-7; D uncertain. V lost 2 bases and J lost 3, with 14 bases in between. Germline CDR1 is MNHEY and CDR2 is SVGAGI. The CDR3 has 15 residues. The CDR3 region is CASSYDSARNYEQYF. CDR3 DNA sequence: TGTGCCAGCAGTTACGATTCAGCCAGAAACTACGAGCAGTACTTC.

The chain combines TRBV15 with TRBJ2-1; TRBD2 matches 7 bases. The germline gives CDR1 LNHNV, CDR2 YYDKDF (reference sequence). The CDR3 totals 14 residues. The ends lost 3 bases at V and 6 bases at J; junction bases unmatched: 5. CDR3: CATSSARTSNEQFF. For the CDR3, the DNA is TGTGCCACCAGCAGTGCCCGGACTAGCAATGAGCAGTTCTTC.

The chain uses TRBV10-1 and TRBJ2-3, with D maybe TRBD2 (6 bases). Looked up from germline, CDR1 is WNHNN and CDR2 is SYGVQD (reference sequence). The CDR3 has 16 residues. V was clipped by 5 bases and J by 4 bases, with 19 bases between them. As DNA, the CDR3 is TGCGCCAGCAGTCGTAGCGGTGAGATCCTCCCAGATACGCAGTATTTT. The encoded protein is CASSRSGEILPDTQYF.

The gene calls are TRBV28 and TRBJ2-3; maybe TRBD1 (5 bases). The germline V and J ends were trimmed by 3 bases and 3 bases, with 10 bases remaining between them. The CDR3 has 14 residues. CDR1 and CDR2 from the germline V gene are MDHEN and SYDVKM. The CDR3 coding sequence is TGTGCCAGCAGTTTCCCAGGGTCGACAGATACGCAGTATTTT. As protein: CASSFPGSTDTQYF.

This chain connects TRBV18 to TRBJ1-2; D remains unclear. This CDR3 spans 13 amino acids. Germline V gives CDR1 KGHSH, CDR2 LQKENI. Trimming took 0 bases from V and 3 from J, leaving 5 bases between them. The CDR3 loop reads CASSPPGDYGYTF. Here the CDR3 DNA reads TGTGCCAGCTCACCACCCGGGGACTATGGCTACACCTTC.

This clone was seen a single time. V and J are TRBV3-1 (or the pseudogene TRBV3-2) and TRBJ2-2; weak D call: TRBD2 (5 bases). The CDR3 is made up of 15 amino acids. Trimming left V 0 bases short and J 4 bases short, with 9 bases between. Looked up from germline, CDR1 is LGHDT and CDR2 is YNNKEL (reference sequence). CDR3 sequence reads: CASSQDGGSTGELFF. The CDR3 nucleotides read TGTGCCAGCAGCCAAGACGGCGGGTCCACCGGGGAGCTGTTTTTT.

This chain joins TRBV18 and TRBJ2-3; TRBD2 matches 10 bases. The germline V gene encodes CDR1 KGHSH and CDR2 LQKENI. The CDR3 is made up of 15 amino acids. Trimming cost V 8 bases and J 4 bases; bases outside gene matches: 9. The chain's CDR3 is CASASGRSKSDTQYF. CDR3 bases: TGTGCCAGCGCTAGCGGGAGAAGCAAGTCAGATACGCAGTATTTT.

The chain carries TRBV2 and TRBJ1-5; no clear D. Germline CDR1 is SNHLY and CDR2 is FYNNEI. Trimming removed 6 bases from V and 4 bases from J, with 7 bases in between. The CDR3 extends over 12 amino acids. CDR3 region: CASSDYNQPQHF. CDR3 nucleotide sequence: TGTGCCAGCAGCGATTATAATCAGCCCCAGCATTTT. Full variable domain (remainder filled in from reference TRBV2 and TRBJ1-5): EPEVTQTPSHQVTQMGQEVILRCVPISNHLYFYWYRQILGQKVEFLVSFYNNEISEKSEIFDDQFSVERPDGSNFTLKIRSTKLEDSAMYFCASSDYNQPQHFGDGTRLSIL.

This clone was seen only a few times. The CDR3 nucleotides read TGTGCCACCAGCAGACCAGGTTACGGGGGTGAGCAGTTCTTC. As protein: CATSRPGYGGEQFF. V gene TRBV15 combines with J gene TRBJ2-1, with a possible D match to TRBD2 (6 bases). CDR1 and CDR2 from the germline V gene are LNHNV and YYDKDF (reference sequence). V was shortened by 2 bases and J by 9 bases, with 14 bases between the two germline ends. The CDR3 has 14 residues.

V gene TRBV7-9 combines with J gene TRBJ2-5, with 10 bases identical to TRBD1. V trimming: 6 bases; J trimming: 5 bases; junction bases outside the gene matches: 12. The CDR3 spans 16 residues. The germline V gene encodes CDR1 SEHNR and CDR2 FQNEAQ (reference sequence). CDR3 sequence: CASRRAGTGVSETQYF. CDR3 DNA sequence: TGTGCCAGCAGACGGGCCGGGACAGGGGTTTCGGAGACCCAGTACTTC.

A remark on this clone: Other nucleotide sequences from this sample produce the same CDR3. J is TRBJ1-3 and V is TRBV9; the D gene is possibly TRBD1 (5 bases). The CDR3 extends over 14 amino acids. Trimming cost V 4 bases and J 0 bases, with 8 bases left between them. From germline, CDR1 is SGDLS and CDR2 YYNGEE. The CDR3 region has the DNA TGTGCCAGCAGCCCCGGGGGCTCTGGAAACACCATATATTTT. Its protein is CASSPGGSGNTIYF. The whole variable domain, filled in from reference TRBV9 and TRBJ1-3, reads DSGVTQTPKHLITATGQRVTLRCSPRSGDLSVYWYQQSLDQGLQFLIQYYNGEERAKGNILERFSAQQFPDLHSELNLSSLELGDSALYFCASSPGGSGNTIYFGEGSWLTVV.

CDR3 protein: CASSVESSGNIQYF. The CDR3 DNA reads as TGTGCCAGCAGCGTAGAGAGTAGTGGGAACATTCAGTACTTC. The V and J genes are TRBV9 and TRBJ2-4; D uncertain. The ends were cut back, 0 bases at V and 7 bases at J, with 11 bases in the middle. The CDR3 covers 14 residues. Germline-derived CDR1 and CDR2 are SGDLS and YYNGEE.

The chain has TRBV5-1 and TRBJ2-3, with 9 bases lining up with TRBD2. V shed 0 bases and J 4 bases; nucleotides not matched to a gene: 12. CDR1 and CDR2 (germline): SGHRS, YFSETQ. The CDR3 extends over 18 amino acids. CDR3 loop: CASSLDPTSGRRADTQYF. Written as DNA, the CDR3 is TGCGCCAGCAGCTTGGATCCCACAAGCGGGAGGCGTGCAGATACGCAGTATTTT.

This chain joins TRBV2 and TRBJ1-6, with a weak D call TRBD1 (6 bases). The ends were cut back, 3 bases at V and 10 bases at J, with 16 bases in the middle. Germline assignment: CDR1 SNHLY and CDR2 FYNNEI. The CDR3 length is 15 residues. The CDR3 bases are TGTGCCAGCAGTGATCAGGGGATAGCAAGGTCACCCCTCCACTTT. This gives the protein CASSDQGIARSPLHF. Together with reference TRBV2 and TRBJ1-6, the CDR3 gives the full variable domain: EPEVTQTPSHQVTQMGQEVILRCVPISNHLYFYWYRQILGQKVEFLVSFYNNEISEKSEIFDDQFSVERPDGSNFTLKIRSTKLEDSAMYFCASSDQGIARSPLHFGNGTRLTVT.

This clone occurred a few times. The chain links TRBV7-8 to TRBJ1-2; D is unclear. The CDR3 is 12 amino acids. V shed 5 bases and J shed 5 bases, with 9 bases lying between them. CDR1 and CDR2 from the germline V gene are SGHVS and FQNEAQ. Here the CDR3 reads CASSPTGYGYTF. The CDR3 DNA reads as TGTGCCAGCAGCCCGACGGGGTATGGCTACACCTTC.

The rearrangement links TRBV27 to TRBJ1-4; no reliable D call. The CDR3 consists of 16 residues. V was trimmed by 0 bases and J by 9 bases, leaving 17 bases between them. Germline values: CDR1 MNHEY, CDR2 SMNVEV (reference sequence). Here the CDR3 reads CASSLSLGMQVKKLFF. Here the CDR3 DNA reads TGTGCCAGCAGTTTATCTCTGGGGATGCAAGTGAAAAAACTGTTTTTT.

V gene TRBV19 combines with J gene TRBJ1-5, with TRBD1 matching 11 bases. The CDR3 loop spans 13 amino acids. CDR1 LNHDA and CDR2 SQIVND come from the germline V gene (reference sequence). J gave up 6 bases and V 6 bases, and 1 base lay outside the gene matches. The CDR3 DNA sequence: TGTGCCAGTAGGGGACAGGGGGTTCAGCCCCAGCATTTT. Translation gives CASRGQGVQPQHF.

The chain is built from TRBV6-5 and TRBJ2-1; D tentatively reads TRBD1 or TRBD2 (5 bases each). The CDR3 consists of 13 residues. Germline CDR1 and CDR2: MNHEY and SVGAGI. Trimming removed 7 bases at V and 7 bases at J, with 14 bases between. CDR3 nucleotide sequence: TGTGCCAGCATGGGGAATTGGGGGAATGAGCAGTTCTTC. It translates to CASMGNWGNEQFF.

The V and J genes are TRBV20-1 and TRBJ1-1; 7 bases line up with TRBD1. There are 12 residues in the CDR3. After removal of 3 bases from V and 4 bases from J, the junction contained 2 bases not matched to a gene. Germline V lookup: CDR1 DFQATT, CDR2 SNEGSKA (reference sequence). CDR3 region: CSASRGLTEAFF. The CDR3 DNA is TGCAGTGCTAGTAGGGGGCTCACTGAAGCTTTCTTT.